The T cell receptor beta chain described here comes from a study of T cells after yellow fever vaccination. Study overall: Any fraction with a low cell number was prepared using SMART-Seq v4 Ultra Low Input. Regarding the study as a whole: Booster samples showed a return of most primary-vaccination clones (roughly 95% CD4, approximately 90% CD8). Clonotypes found in both CD4 and CD8 compartments made up a small share.

UMIs were added to TCR cDNA along with a universal primer site when it was made by 5'RACE template switching. TCRdb re-called the 5' RACE reads through MiXCR, storing one row per CDR3 protein. The sample has tens of thousands of distinct CDR3 sequences; approximately 7.5% are singletons. V shed 0 bases, J shed 6 bases, and the junction held 6 bases outside the gene matches. The CDR3 spans 14 residues. CDR1 is SGHRS, CDR2 YFSETQ, per germline. This clonotype was found a few times. Its antigen is still unknown. The sequence came from a young man who received the YFV17D yellow fever vaccine. The chain combines TRBV5-1 with TRBJ2-7; 7 bases are a match to TRBD2. Sequences were derived from CD8+ T cells sorted from PBMCs, sampled on the day of the yellow fever booster vaccination. As DNA, the CDR3 is TGCGCCAGCAGCTTGGCCGGGGGGAGGGCCGAGCAGTACTTC. It specifies CASSLAGGRAEQYF.